This T cell receptor (beta chain) derives from a study of blood T cell repertoires in COVID-19. Profiled with immunoSEQ multiplex PCR; TCRdb holds only in-frame clones, not every one. The data show around 130,000 clones, around four fifths seen once. This clone has a handful of counts. The receptor comes from a middle-aged man with active or convalescent COVID-19. The specimen sequenced was peripheral blood.

The CDR3 here is CASSFGQGRIDTQYF. The CDR3 DNA sequence: TGCGCCAGCAGCTTCGGGCAGGGGCGGATAGATACGCAGTATTTT. J is TRBJ2-3 and V is TRBV5-1; possibly TRBD1 for D (6 bases). V was clipped by 2 bases and J by 5 bases, with 15 bases between them. Germline V gives CDR1 SGHRS, CDR2 YFSETQ. The CDR3 is 15 residues long. Supplemented by reference TRBV5-1 and TRBJ2-3, the full variable domain reads KAGVTQTPRYLIKTRGQQVTLSCSPISGHRSVSWYQQTPGQGLQFLFEYFSETQRNKGNFPGRFSGRQFSNSRSEMNVSTLELGDSALYLCASSFGQGRIDTQYFGPGTRLTVL.